These 19 T cell receptor beta chains originate from one sample sequenced in a study of identical twins. In TCRdb, the 5' RACE reads were re-called with MiXCR into one record per CDR3 protein. The sample shows a few hundred thousand distinct CDR3 sequences, approximately 25% of them seen only once. The data were also submitted as part of a second study, on T cells expressing NK-cell markers.

Sequenced sample: CD4+ T cells sorted from blood. The source of these receptors is a woman between 18 and 29 years old in good health.

This sequence joins TRBV6-2 or TRBV6-3 and TRBJ2-4, with D hard to call. CDR1 is MNHEY and CDR2 is SVGEGT in the germline V gene. The CDR3 has 14 amino acids. Trimming stripped 9 bases from V and 0 bases from J, with 12 bases between. CDR3 nucleotides: TGTGCCAGAGGAAGCTCACTAGCCAAAAACATTCAGTACTTC. This codes for CARGSSLAKNIQYF.

J is TRBJ1-1 and V is TRBV3-1; tentatively, D is TRBD1 (5 bases). Trimming pared 4 bases from V and 4 bases from J, leaving 13 bases between. The CDR3 consists of 14 residues. In germline, CDR1 is LGHDT, CDR2 YNNKEL (reference sequence). CDR3 amino acids: CASSRRGASTEAFF. The CDR3 DNA is TGTGCCAGCAGCCGCCGAGGGGCCAGCACTGAAGCTTTCTTT.

This chain uses TRBV5-1 with TRBJ1-1, with unresolved D. V lost 2 bases and J lost 2, with 10 bases in between. Germline V lookup: CDR1 SGHRS, CDR2 YFSETQ. CDR3 length: 14 amino acids. The chain's CDR3 is CASSLFSDNTEAFF. CDR3 DNA: TGCGCCAGCAGCTTATTCTCCGATAACACTGAAGCTTTCTTT.

In this sample, this clonotype turned up a few times. V gene TRBV7-6 combines with J gene TRBJ2-1, with 9 bases lining up with TRBD1. In germline, CDR1 is SGHVS, CDR2 FNYEAQ. The CDR3 contains 15 residues. V lost 1 base to trimming and J lost 7 bases; unmatched junction nucleotides: 5. CDR3 amino acids: CASSLGQGVKNEQFF. DNA of the CDR3: TGTGCCAGCAGCTTAGGACAGGGGGTAAAAAATGAGCAGTTCTTC. The variable domain in full, completed from reference TRBV7-6 and TRBJ2-1, reads GAGVSQSPRYKVTKRGQDVALRCDPISGHVSLYWYRQALGQGPEFLTYFNYEAQQDKSGLPNDRFSAERPEGSISTLTIQRTEQRDSAMYRCASSLGQGVKNEQFFGPGTRLTVL.

V is TRBV11-2 and J is TRBJ2-1, with a tentative D call TRBD2 (6 bases). There are 12 residues in the CDR3. Germline V CDR1 and CDR2: SGHAT, FQNNGV. The V end lost 3 bases, the J end lost 10 bases, and 10 bases lay between the germline ends. The CDR3 sequence is CASSFWRGEQFF. CDR3 coding DNA: TGTGCCAGCAGCTTTTGGAGGGGCGAGCAGTTCTTC.

This clonotype was seen only once. The chain carries TRBV2 and TRBJ2-3; 11 bases are shared with TRBD2. After removal of 1 base from V and 5 bases from J, the junction contained 17 bases not matched to a gene. This CDR3 has 20 residues. In germline, CDR1 is SNHLY, CDR2 FYNNEI. CDR3 protein: CASSEGKGLAAPEAKDTQYF. CDR3 sequence (DNA): TGTGCCAGCAGTGAAGGCAAGGGACTAGCGGCCCCCGAGGCAAAAGATACGCAGTATTTT. Complete variable domain (other parts from reference TRBV2 and TRBJ2-3): EPEVTQTPSHQVTQMGQEVILRCVPISNHLYFYWYRQILGQKVEFLVSFYNNEISEKSEIFDDQFSVERPDGSNFTLKIRSTKLEDSAMYFCASSEGKGLAAPEAKDTQYFGPGTRLTVL.

The V and J genes are TRBV6-5 and TRBJ1-2; the match to TRBD1 covers 11 bases. The V and J ends lost 4 bases and 4 bases, in that order; junction bases with no gene match: 8. Germline assignment: CDR1 MNHEY and CDR2 SVGAGI. The CDR3 is 16 residues long. CDR3 amino acids: CASSSIGTGGSYGYTF. The CDR3 DNA reads TGTGCCAGCAGTTCCATCGGGACAGGGGGTTCCTATGGCTACACCTTC.

This clonotype was recorded many times. The chain has TRBV11-3 and TRBJ2-3; a weak D match, TRBD2 (5 bases). Germline V gene sequence: CDR1 SGHNT, CDR2 YENEEA. V lost 3 bases and J 1 base, leaving 11 bases between the germline ends. The CDR3 loop spans 15 amino acids. In nucleotides, the CDR3 is TGTGCCAGCAGCTTGACCGGGGTTGGCACAGATACGCAGTATTTT. The encoded protein is CASSLTGVGTDTQYF. Filled out from reference TRBV11-3 and TRBJ2-3, the complete variable domain reads EAGVVQSPRYKIIEKKQPVAFWCNPISGHNTLYWYLQNLGQGPELLIRYENEEAVDDSQLPKDRFSAERLKGVDSTLKIQPAELGDSAVYLCASSLTGVGTDTQYFGPGTRLTVL.

This clonotype came up a few times. The CDR3 loop reads CASSRLSTGVSYNEQFF. The CDR3 DNA sequence: TGTGCCAGCAGTCGACTATCTACAGGGGTCTCCTACAATGAGCAGTTCTTC. The chain joins TRBV6-2 or TRBV6-3 to TRBJ2-1, with 7 bases matching TRBD1. CDR3 length: 17 residues. Germline lookup yields CDR1 MNHEY and CDR2 SVGEGT. J gave up 0 bases and V 5 bases, and 10 bases lay outside the gene matches.

This clonotype was counted only a few times. This chain links TRBV4-3 with TRBJ2-3, with D maybe TRBD2 (5 bases). Germline CDR1 reads LGHNA; CDR2 reads YSLEER. Deletions cut 0 bases from V and 10 bases from J, with 17 bases between. The CDR3 contains 15 residues. The CDR3 DNA sequence: TGCGCCAGCAGCCAAGATCTAAACGTCCAGCGGTCGCAGTATTTT. Its translation is CASSQDLNVQRSQYF.

The V gene is TRBV6-1, the J gene TRBJ2-7; TRBD2 might be the D (6 bases). Trimming removed 2 bases from V and 2 bases from J, with 22 bases in between. The V gene's germline CDR1 is MNHNS and CDR2 SASEGT. This CDR3 has 18 residues. The CDR3 loop is CASSEFPPGGSSPYEQYF. The DNA for the CDR3 is TGTGCCAGCAGTGAATTTCCCCCAGGAGGGTCAAGCCCCTACGAGCAGTACTTC.

This clonotype was detected a few times. V gene TRBV7-2 combines with J gene TRBJ2-5; possibly TRBD2 for D (6 bases). The ends were cut back, 5 bases at V and 5 bases at J, with 12 bases in the middle. Looked up from germline, CDR1 is SGHTA and CDR2 is FQGNSA. CDR3 length: 13 amino acids. The CDR3 region has the DNA TGTGCCAGCAGCCGGGGGTTCCTCGAGACCCAGTACTTC. Residues: CASSRGFLETQYF.

The V and J genes are TRBV20-1 and TRBJ2-7; TRBD1 or TRBD2 may be the D gene (5 bases each). This CDR3 has 12 residues. V lost 5 bases and J 7 bases, leaving 15 bases between the germline ends. The germline CDR1 and CDR2 sequences are DFQATT and SNEGSKA (reference sequence). The chain's CDR3 is CSAGTGVREQYF. CDR3 bases: TGCAGTGCTGGGACGGGCGTTAGGGAGCAGTACTTC.

This clonotype showed up just a few times. The rearrangement uses TRBV6-1 and TRBJ2-7; D possibly uses TRBD1 or TRBD2 (5 bases each). Germline V lookup: CDR1 MNHNS, CDR2 SASEGT. The CDR3 has 15 residues. V was cut by 4 bases and J by 0 bases, with 13 bases left in between. The CDR3 loop is CASSGGTASSYEQYF. The CDR3 coding sequence is TGTGCCAGCAGTGGGGGGACGGCTAGCTCCTACGAGCAGTACTTC.

This clonotype occurred a few times. The J gene is TRBJ2-1, the V gene TRBV5-5, with 7 bases identical to TRBD2. CDR1 and CDR2 (germline): SGHKS, YYEKEE (reference sequence). The CDR3 is made up of 16 amino acids. V shed 0 bases, J shed 4 bases, and the junction held 7 bases outside the gene matches. The CDR3 DNA reads TGTGCCAGCAGCTTGGGCCTCCGGGGGGAATACAATGAGCAGTTCTTC. Its translation: CASSLGLRGEYNEQFF. The whole variable domain, filled in from reference TRBV5-5 and TRBJ2-1, reads DAGVTQSPTHLIKTRGQQVTLRCSPISGHKSVSWYQQVLGQGPQFIFQYYEKEERGRGNFPDRFSARQFPNYSSELNVNALLLGDSALYLCASSLGLRGEYNEQFFGPGTRLTVL.

This clonotype was observed a few times. The chain uses TRBV20-1 and TRBJ2-1, with 12 bases identical to TRBD2. CDR3 size: 15 residues. The trim removed 5 bases at V and 7 bases at J, leaving 9 bases unmatched. Germline V lookup: CDR1 DFQATT, CDR2 SNEGSKA (reference sequence). CDR3 in DNA: TGCAGTGCTTCCCGACTAGCGGGAGTCGGTAATGAGCAGTTCTTC. Its translation is CSASRLAGVGNEQFF.

V gene TRBV12-3 or TRBV12-4 combines with J gene TRBJ1-5, with D perhaps TRBD1 (5 bases). The CDR3 runs 13 residues. Trimming left V 7 bases short and J 5 bases short, with 12 bases between. The CDR3 DNA reads as TGTGCCAGCATGGGGCAGATAGATCAGCCCCAGCATTTT. This gives the protein CASMGQIDQPQHF.

About this clonotype itself: At one boundary the junction diverges from the germline segment, which might be a read error. This chain links TRBV11-2 with TRBJ2-7; 11 nucleotides match TRBD2. Germline values: CDR1 SGHAT, CDR2 FQNNGV. CDR3 length: 15 residues. The CDR3 region is CASTHRLAGKNEQYF. The CDR3 bases are TGCGCCAGCACCCATCGACTAGCGGGAAAAAACGAGCAGTACTTC.

This clonotype was observed a single time. The chain joins TRBV5-1 to TRBJ2-7; either TRBD1 or TRBD2 may fit D (5 bases each). V lost 3 bases and J 3 bases, leaving 7 bases between the germline ends. Germline CDR1 reads SGHRS; CDR2 reads YFSETQ. The CDR3 is 12 residues long. CDR3: CASSWGRYEQYF. CDR3 nucleotide sequence: TGCGCCAGCAGCTGGGGACGCTACGAGCAGTACTTC.